This entry features one TCR beta chain sequence. Its specificity is not known. The data were obtained in a study of blood T cells in healthy people across ages. General study points: Percentage of naive T cells showed a strong correlation with TCR beta diversity.

For every donor, a draw yielded around 10 milliliters of peripheral blood. Then a second PCR, running roughly 7 to 11 cycles, was carried out with a sample-barcoded 5' primer and a J-beta primer mix. TCRdb recomputed calls from the 5' RACE reads with MiXCR, one row per CDR3 protein. The sample has roughly 700,000 distinct CDR3 sequences, 32% seen once; the top ten hold 15%. Germline V lookup: CDR1 SGHVS, CDR2 FQNEAQ. V was pared by 0 bases and J by 5 bases, with 13 bases between. The CDR3 is 16 residues long. Source material: blood. This chain links TRBV7-8 with TRBJ2-2, with D possibly matching TRBD1 (6 bases). This sequence was found in a woman aged 80 or over in good health. Written as DNA, the CDR3 is TGTGCCAGCAGCTTAGCGTCAGGGGTGGGAACCGGGGAGCTGTTTTTT. It yields the protein CASSLASGVGTGELFF.